A selection of T cell receptor beta chains follows, all from one sample in a study of shared clonotypes between healthy human individuals. Measured with immunoSEQ multiplex PCR; TCRdb has only the in-frame clones, and not every one. The profile shows about 2.4 million clones, over 85% of them singletons. Sample: naive CD4+ T cells from PBMCs. The receptors here all came from a young man in good health. Some clones in this sample may be carry-over from other donors' samples. CDR3s include the opening cysteine and the closing phenylalanine or tryptophan. Each record gives: D gene, J gene, V gene, clone size, CDR3 protein, CDR3 DNA. D genes are given only for firm matches. Rows give clone size only sometimes, using once, few, many, or a class for an expanded clone.

NA	TRBJ1-1	TRBV7-9	few	CASSGQLNTEAFF	TGTGCCAGCTCTGGACAGTTGAACACTGAAGCTTTCTTT
TRBD2	TRBJ2-1	TRBV28	NA	CATLAGPPNEQFF	TGTGCCACCCTAGCGGGACCCCCCAATGAGCAGTTCTTC
TRBD1	TRBJ1-2	TRBV5-1	NA	CASTPDRDSYYGYTF	TGCGCCAGCACCCCCGACAGGGATTCGTACTATGGCTACACCTTC
NA	TRBJ2-7	TRBV29-1	NA	CSVLGGVYEQYF	TGCAGCGTTTTGGGGGGAGTATACGAGCAGTACTTC
TRBD2	TRBJ2-1	TRBV28	NA	CASSPWLAGAYNEQFF	TGTGCCAGCAGTCCCTGGCTAGCGGGAGCCTACAATGAGCAGTTCTTC
TRBD2	TRBJ2-7	TRBV4-2	NA	CASSQGAGGLPYEQYF	TGTGCCAGCAGCCAAGGGGCGGGAGGGCTTCCCTACGAGCAGTACTTC
TRBD1	TRBJ1-1	TRBV28	NA	CASSLTGALTEAFF	TGTGCCAGCAGTCTGACAGGGGCCCTCACTGAAGCTTTCTTT
TRBD1	TRBJ1-1	TRBV7-6	NA	CASSLGTGGGTEAFF	TGTGCCAGCAGCTTAGGGACAGGGGGAGGCACTGAAGCTTTCTTT
NA	TRBJ1-2	TRBV9	NA	CASSGRTGRANYGYTF	TGTGCCAGCAGCGGAAGGACGGGGAGAGCTAACTATGGCTACACCTTC
NA	TRBJ2-5	TRBV5-1	NA	CASSFLEKETQYF	TGCGCCAGCAGCTTTCTGGAGAAAGAGACCCAGTACTTC
NA	TRBJ2-6	TRBV7-3	NA	CASSLAGLSGANVLTF	TGTGCCAGCAGCTTGGCGGGACTCTCTGGGGCCAACGTCCTGACTTTC
TRBD1	TRBJ1-5	TRBV30	NA	CAWSVDRVGARNQPQHF	TGTGCCTGGAGTGTCGACAGGGTTGGGGCCCGCAATCAGCCCCAGCATTTT
TRBD2	TRBJ2-1	TRBV5-6	many	CASSNGTSGRFFEHGEQFF	TGTGCCAGCAGCAACGGGACTAGCGGGAGGTTTTTCGAACACGGTGAGCAGTTCTTC
TRBD1	TRBJ1-3	TRBV6-1	once	CASSVQTGTGRNTIYF	TGTGCCAGCAGTGTCCAAACCGGGACAGGGAGAAACACCATATATTTT
NA	TRBJ2-4	TRBV6-6	NA	CASSYLGEVQYF	TGTGCCAGCAGTTACCTGGGGGAGGTTCAGTACTTC
TRBD2	TRBJ2-7	TRBV28	NA	CASSFPGTSGHNKNF	TGTGCCAGCAGTTTCCCCGGGACTAGCGGCCATAACAAAAACTTC
NA	TRBJ1-5	TRBV7-2	NA	CASSDRYQPQHF	TGTGCCAGCAGCGACAGGTACCAGCCCCAGCATTTT